Following are 13 T cell receptor beta chains from one sample sequenced in a study of blood T cells in healthy people across ages. Next came a second PCR, run for roughly 6 to 11 cycles, which used a sample-barcoded 5' primer along with a J-beta primer mix. TCRdb reprocessed the 5' RACE reads with MiXCR, giving one entry per CDR3 protein. The sample yields around 600,000 distinct CDR3 sequences, around 48% seen once. Material: blood. Receptor source: a man at least 80 years old in good health.

This clonotype was seen a single time. The rearrangement joins TRBV7-2 to TRBJ2-5, with 9 bases that match TRBD2. The J call may be wrong; the DNA end is better matched by TRBJ2-7. Germline V gene data show CDR1 as SGHTA and CDR2 as FQGNSA. This CDR3 has 15 amino acids. Written as DNA, the CDR3 is TGTGCCAGCAGCTCAGACGGGACTAGCTTGGTCGAGCAGTACTTC. It codes for CASSSDGTSLVEQYF.

This clonotype came up a few times. This rearrangement joins TRBV29-1 to TRBJ1-6; 9 bases agree with TRBD1. V was pared by 4 bases and J by 6 bases, with 4 bases of the junction left unmatched. The CDR3 sequence is 14 residues long. Germline-derived CDR1 and CDR2 are SQVTM and ANQGSEA. CDR3: CSVAGTGPNSPLHF. For the CDR3, the DNA is TGCAGCGTTGCCGGGACAGGGCCTAATTCACCCCTCCACTTT.

V gene TRBV6-6 combines with J gene TRBJ2-5; 10 nucleotides match TRBD2. V trimming: 9 bases; J trimming: 11 bases; junction bases outside the gene matches: 18. From germline, CDR1 is MNHNY and CDR2 SVGAGI (reference sequence). The CDR3 extends over 15 amino acids. CDR3 region: CASALERGGGREQYF. In DNA form, the CDR3 reads TGTGCCAGTGCCCTCGAGCGGGGGGGCGGGCGTGAGCAGTACTTC.

The CDR3 bases are TGTGCCAGCAGCGTCGACAGGGTCGCTGGCTACACCTTC. Its translation is CASSVDRVAGYTF. This chain links TRBV7-2 with TRBJ1-2; 7 positions match TRBD1. CDR1 is SGHTA, CDR2 FQGNSA, per germline. CDR3 size: 13 residues. The V gene end was trimmed by 5 bases and the J gene end by 7 bases; junction bases not matched to a gene: 7. The variable domain in full, with the rest retrieved from reference TRBV7-2 and TRBJ1-2, is GAGVSQSPSNKVTEKGKDVELRCDPISGHTALYWYRQSLGQGLEFLIYFQGNSAPDKSGLPSDRFSAERTGGSVSTLTIQRTQQEDSAVYLCASSVDRVAGYTFGSGTRLTVV.

The rearrangement uses TRBV30 and TRBJ2-7; TRBD2 is a possible D gene (6 bases). V was shortened by 5 bases and J by 2 bases, with 7 bases between the two germline ends. Germline V gene lookup returns CDR1 GTSNPN and CDR2 SVGIG (reference sequence). This CDR3 spans 11 amino acids. This CDR3 is CAWQRAYEQYF. The DNA for the CDR3 is TGTGCCTGGCAGCGGGCCTACGAGCAGTACTTC.

This clonotype was seen many times. This sequence joins TRBV7-9 and TRBJ2-1; tentatively, D is TRBD2 (7 bases). The V gene lost 5 bases and the J gene lost 7 bases, with 24 bases spanning the gap. Germline V gene sequence: CDR1 SEHNR, CDR2 FQNEAQ (reference sequence). The CDR3 runs 17 residues. CDR3 residues: CASSLRIGGGTGNEQFF. The CDR3 coding sequence is TGTGCCAGCAGCCTGCGCATCGGCGGGGGCACGGGGAATGAGCAGTTCTTC.

The CDR3, as DNA: TGCAGTGCTAGAGATCCGGCTAAAGAGCAGTACTTC. Translation gives CSARDPAKEQYF. This chain uses TRBV20-1 with TRBJ2-1, with D hard to call. The closer fit of TRBJ2-7 to the DNA end suggests the J call may be wrong. CDR1 DFQATT and CDR2 SNEGSKA come from the germline V gene (reference sequence). The CDR3 extends over 12 amino acids.

This clonotype was observed a few times. The chain couples TRBV7-9 to TRBJ1-1; TRBD1 might be the D (5 bases). V dropped 2 bases and J dropped 1 base, with 11 bases sitting between them. The CDR3 totals 15 residues. The germline CDR1 and CDR2 sequences are SEHNR and FQNEAQ (reference sequence). The CDR3 sequence: CASSLMGTGNTEAFF. The CDR3 DNA reads TGTGCCAGCAGCTTAATGGGGACGGGGAACACTGAAGCTTTCTTT.

This clonotype was seen a few times. The J gene is TRBJ2-1, the V gene TRBV6-2 or TRBV6-3; 9 bases are shared with TRBD2. Germline V gene sequence: CDR1 MNHEY, CDR2 SVGEGT. The trim removed 5 bases at V and 4 bases at J, leaving 6 bases unmatched. The CDR3 sequence is 15 residues long. The CDR3 spells CASSLTSGDYNEQFF. Here the CDR3 DNA reads TGTGCCAGCAGTCTGACTAGCGGTGATTACAATGAGCAGTTCTTC.

Concerning this clonotype itself: One end of the junction does not line up with germline, which may come from a read error. The chain uses TRBV7-7 and TRBJ1-4; D is uncertain. This CDR3 has 16 amino acids. The germline V gene encodes CDR1 SSHAT and CDR2 FNYEAQ (reference sequence). The CDR3 nucleotides read TGTGCTAGCAGCTTACCCCTGGACGGAGGGAATGCAAAACTGTTTTTT. Translating it yields CASSLPLDGGNAKLFF.

Concerning this clonotype itself: The junction departs from the called germline gene at one end, perhaps through a read error. The V gene is TRBV6-5, the J gene TRBJ1-4; TRBD1 matches 8 bases. The CDR3 contains 15 residues. Germline V gene sequence: CDR1 MNHEY, CDR2 SVGAGI. The CDR3 is CASSYRTGFNERLFF. The CDR3 DNA sequence: TGTGCCAGCAGTTACCGGACAGGGTTTAATGAAAGACTGTTTTTT.

Details on this clonotype: The junction departs from the called germline gene at one end, perhaps through a read error. The chain combines TRBV6-6 with TRBJ1-2, with TRBD1 identical over 9 bases. The CDR3 loop spans 13 amino acids. Germline CDR1 reads MNHNY; CDR2 reads SVGAGI (reference sequence). The CDR3 loop reads CASSPQGAHGYTF. Here the CDR3 DNA reads TGTGCTAGCAGTCCACAGGGGGCCCATGGCTACACCTTC.

The chain joins TRBV15 to TRBJ1-2; D is possibly TRBD1 (5 bases). This CDR3 contains 13 residues. Germline CDR1 reads LNHNV; CDR2 reads YYDKDF (reference sequence). The ends were cut back, 1 base at V and 8 bases at J, with 11 bases in the middle. The CDR3 DNA reads as TGTGCCACCAGCAGAGCGGATGGGGCGGGCTACACCTTC. Translation gives CATSRADGAGYTF.